The present entry profiles one T cell receptor (beta chain) with its context. Only in-frame clones appear in the TCRdb table, and some are missing; sequencing was by immunoSEQ multiplex PCR. This sample carries thousands of clones, over 65% of them seen once, and the ten largest clones take roughly 18%. CDR3 length equals 16 residues. Trimming stripped 2 bases from V and 5 bases from J, with 15 bases between. CDR1 and CDR2 from the germline V gene are MNHEY and SVGAGI. This sample was taken from a study of tumor-infiltrating lymphocytes in localized non-small cell lung cancer. Study in general: Resected tumor was paired with non-adjacent uninvolved lung from the same patient.

The source of this sequence is a human donor with non-small cell lung cancer. The V and J genes are TRBV6-5 and TRBJ1-4; D is undetermined. The material sequenced was uninvolved lung tissue not adjacent to the tumor. CDR3 in DNA: TGTGCCAGCAGTTACGCCCCCCCTATAGAGAATGAAAAACTGTTTTTT. It codes for CASSYAPPIENEKLFF.